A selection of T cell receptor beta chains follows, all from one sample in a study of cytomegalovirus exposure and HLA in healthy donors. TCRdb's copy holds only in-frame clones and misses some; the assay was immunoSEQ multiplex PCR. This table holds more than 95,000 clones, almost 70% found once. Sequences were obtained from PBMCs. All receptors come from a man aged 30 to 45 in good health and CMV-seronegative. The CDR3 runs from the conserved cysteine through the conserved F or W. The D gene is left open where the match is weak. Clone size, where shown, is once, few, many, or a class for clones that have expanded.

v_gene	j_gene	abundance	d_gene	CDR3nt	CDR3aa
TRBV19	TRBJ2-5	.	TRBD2	TGTGCCAGTACCCAGACTAGCGGGGCTCCGGGGACCCAGTACTTC	CASTQTSGAPGTQYF
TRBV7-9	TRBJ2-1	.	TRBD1	TGTGCCAGCAGCTTCGAGACAGGGGGAAGAAGGGAGCAGTTCTTC	CASSFETGGRREQFF
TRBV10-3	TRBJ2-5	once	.	TGTGCCATCAGTAAGGACAGCCAAGAGACCCAGTACTTC	CAISKDSQETQYF
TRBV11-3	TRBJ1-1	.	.	TGTGCCAGCAGCCGCAGGGAGGGCACTGAAGCTTTCTTT	CASSRREGTEAFF
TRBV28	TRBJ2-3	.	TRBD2	TGTGCCAGCAGTTTTTGGGCGGGAGGACGAGATACGCAGTATTTT	CASSFWAGGRDTQYF
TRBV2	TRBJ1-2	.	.	TGTGCCAGCTCCCAGATCGGGTATGGCTACACCTTC	CASSQIGYGYTF
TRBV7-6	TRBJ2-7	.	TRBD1	TGTGCCAGCAGCCCACCTTGGGCAGGGGGTTCTAACGAGCAGTACTTC	CASSPPWAGGSNEQYF
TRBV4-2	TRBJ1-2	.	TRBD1	TGTGCCAGCAGCCAAGAGACAGGGTGGGGCGGCTACACCTTC	CASSQETGWGGYTF
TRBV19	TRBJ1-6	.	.	TGTGCCACCGGGATTTATAATTCACCCCTCCACTTT	CATGIYNSPLHF
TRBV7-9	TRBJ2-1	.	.	TGTGCCAGCAGCTTAGGGCGGTCCTACAATGAGCAGTTCTTC	CASSLGRSYNEQFF
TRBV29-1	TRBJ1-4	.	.	TGCAGCGTCAAAACTATGGATGAAAAACTGTTTTTT	CSVKTMDEKLFF
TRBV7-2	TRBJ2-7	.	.	TGTGCCAGCAGCTTAGCTGGGTTAGCCGGCGAGCAGTACTTC	CASSLAGLAGEQYF
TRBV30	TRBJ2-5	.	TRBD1	TGTGCCTGGCGACAGGGTCGGCGGGAGACCCAGTACTTC	CAWRQGRRETQYF
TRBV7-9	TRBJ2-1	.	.	TGTGCCAGCAGCTCCACTACGAGCTCCTACAATGAGCAGTTCTTC	CASSSTTSSYNEQFF
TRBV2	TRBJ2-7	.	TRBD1	TGTGCCAGTCGGCCGGGACAGGGGGCTTACGAGCAGTACTTC	CASRPGQGAYEQYF
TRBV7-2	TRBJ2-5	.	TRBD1	TGTGCCAGCAGCCCAGACAGGGGTGAGACCCAGTACTTC	CASSPDRGETQYF
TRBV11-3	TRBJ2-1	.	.	TGTGCCAGCACCCCAGGGGAGTCCTACAATGAGCAGTTCTTC	CASTPGESYNEQFF
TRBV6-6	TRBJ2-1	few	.	TGTGCCAGCAGGACAGGCCGCCCCGGAAGCAATGAGCAGTTCTTC	CASRTGRPGSNEQFF
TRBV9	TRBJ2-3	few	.	TGTGCCAGCAGCGGTCTTGGGGGAGGGGGGCCAGATACGCAGTATTTT	CASSGLGGGGPDTQYF
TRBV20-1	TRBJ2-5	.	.	TGCAGTGCTAGAGATCAGGAGACCCAGTACTTC	CSARDQETQYF
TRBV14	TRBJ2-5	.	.	TGTGCCAGCAGCCAAGAGATGCCCGGGTCGGGACCGAACGGGAGCGAGACCCAGTACTTC	CASSQEMPGSGPNGSETQYF
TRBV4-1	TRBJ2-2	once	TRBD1	TGCGCCAGCAGCCAAGAGCGACAGGGGGCAAACACCGGGGAGCTGTTTTTT	CASSQERQGANTGELFF
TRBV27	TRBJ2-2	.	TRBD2	TGTGCCAGCAGTCCCTCAGCGGGAGTAGCCTTAGGGGAGCTGTTTTTT	CASSPSAGVALGELFF
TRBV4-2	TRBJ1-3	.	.	TGTGCTAGCAGCCAAGATAGCCAGCCCCCCATATATTTT	CASSQDSQPPIYF
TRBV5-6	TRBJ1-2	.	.	TGTGCCAGCAGCTTGGTAAAGATACAACCGCGGGCTAACTATGGCTACACCTTC	CASSLVKIQPRANYGYTF
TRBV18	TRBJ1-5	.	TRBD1	TGTGCCAGCTCACGGACAGGGCTGAGCAATCAGCCCCAGCATTTT	CASSRTGLSNQPQHF
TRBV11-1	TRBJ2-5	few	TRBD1	TGTGCCAGCAGCCCCTCGAAACAGGGGGAAGAGACCCAGTACTTC	CASSPSKQGEETQYF
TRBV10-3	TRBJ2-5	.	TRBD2	TGTGCCATCAGTGAGGGGCGGGAGGACATGGAGACCCAGTACTTC	CAISEGREDMETQYF
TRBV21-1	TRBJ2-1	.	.	TGTGCCAGCAGCAAAGTAAGGGACAGGGAAGATGAGCAGTTCTTC	CASSKVRDREDEQFF
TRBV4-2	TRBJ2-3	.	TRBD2	TGTGCCAGCAGCCAAGATAGTGCGACTAGCGGGACTCTTAGCACAGATACGCAGTATTTT	CASSQDSATSGTLSTDTQYF
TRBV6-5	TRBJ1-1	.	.	TGTGCCAGCAGTGCCCGACAGGTATCGGACACTGAAGCTTTCTTT	CASSARQVSDTEAFF
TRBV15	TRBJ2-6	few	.	TGTGCCACCAGCAGGATTCGGGGGTACGGGGCCAACGTCCTGACTTTC	CATSRIRGYGANVLTF
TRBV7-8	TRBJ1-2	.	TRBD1	TGTGCCAGCACCCATCCCCCCCAGGGGGGCTACACCTTT	CASTHPPQGGYTF
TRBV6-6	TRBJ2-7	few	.	TGTGCCAGCAGTAAGTACCGGGAGCAGTACTTC	CASSKYREQYF
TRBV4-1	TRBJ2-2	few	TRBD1	TGCGCCAGCAGCCAAGTCCCGCTAATCAGGGGGCCCGGGGAGCTGTTTTTT	CASSQVPLIRGPGELFF
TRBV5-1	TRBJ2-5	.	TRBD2	TGCGCCAGCAGCTTGGTACCCGCGGGAGGGTTGGAGACCCAGTACTTC	CASSLVPAGGLETQYF
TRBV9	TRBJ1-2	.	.	TGTGCCAGCAGCCCATCCGACAGGAACTATGGCTACACCTTC	CASSPSDRNYGYTF
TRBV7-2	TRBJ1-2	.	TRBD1	TGTGCCAGCAGCTTACAAGGACAGGGCTATGGCTACACCTTC	CASSLQGQGYGYTF
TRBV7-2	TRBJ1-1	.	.	TGTGCCAGCAGCAGAGAAATGAACACTGAAGCTTTCTTT	CASSREMNTEAFF
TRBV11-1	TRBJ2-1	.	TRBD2	TGTGCCAGCAGCTGGTCTAGCGGGAGGGGGAATGAGCAGTTCTTC	CASSWSSGRGNEQFF
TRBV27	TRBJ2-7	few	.	TGTGCCACCCGTAGGGTGACAGCTGATAGCTCCTACGAGCAGTACTTC	CATRRVTADSSYEQYF
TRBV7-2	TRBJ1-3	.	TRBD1	TGTGCCAGCAGCGGACAGGGTGGGATCTCTGGAAACACCATATATTTT	CASSGQGGISGNTIYF
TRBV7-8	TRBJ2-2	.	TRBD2	TGTGCCAGCAGCTTAATGGGACTAGCAAGTACCGGGGAGCTGTTTTTT	CASSLMGLASTGELFF
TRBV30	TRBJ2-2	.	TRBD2	TGTGCCTGGAGTGTTTTACGGACTAGCCGCCCCGGGGAGCTGTTTTTT	CAWSVLRTSRPGELFF